The 8 T cell receptor beta chains reported below all come from one sample, sequenced in a study of blood T cell repertoires in COVID-19. The method was immunoSEQ multiplex PCR; TCRdb's version includes in-frame clones alone and lacks a portion of them. Of about 110,000 clones in the sample, more than 70% were seen once. Sequencing used peripheral blood. These receptors all come from a woman aged 45-65 years with acute or convalescent COVID-19.

This chain uses TRBV28 with TRBJ2-5; TRBD1 might be the D (7 bases). CDR1 and CDR2 from the germline V gene are MDHEN and SYDVKM. The V end was cut by 7 bases, the J end by 0 bases, with 21 bases between. The CDR3 runs to 17 residues. CDR3 sequence: CASTIGGRGSYQETQYF. The CDR3 bases are TGTGCCAGCACCATCGGGGGCAGGGGGTCGTACCAAGAGACCCAGTACTTC.

V usage is TRBV5-1 and J usage is TRBJ2-1, with 10 bases lining up with TRBD2. This CDR3 region has 16 residues. Trimming at V came to 0 bases and at J to 2 bases, leaving 2 bases not matched to a gene. Germline V gene sequence: CDR1 SGHRS, CDR2 YFSETQ. CDR3 nucleotide sequence: TGCGCCAGCAGCTTGGAACTAGCGGGACCCTACAATGAGCAGTTCTTC. Residues: CASSLELAGPYNEQFF.

V and J are TRBV5-6 and TRBJ1-3; D might be TRBD1 (5 bases). Trimming took 0 bases from V and 0 from J, leaving 13 bases between them. The CDR3 consists of 17 residues. Germline V gene data show CDR1 as SGHDT and CDR2 as YYEEEE. The CDR3 DNA follows: TGTGCCAGCAGCTTGGGGCTCCAGGGCCTCTCTGGAAACACCATATATTTT. This encodes CASSLGLQGLSGNTIYF.

The chain joins TRBV9 to TRBJ2-2; TRBD1 is a possible D gene (6 bases). With 3 bases removed from V and 4 bases from J, the gap between germline ends came to 7 bases. CDR1 SGDLS and CDR2 YYNGEE come from the germline V gene. CDR3 length equals 13 residues. CDR3 in DNA: TGTGCCAGCAGCGAGACAGGCACCGGGGAGCTGTTTTTT. This codes for CASSETGTGELFF.

This chain connects TRBV5-1 to TRBJ1-2; 8 nucleotides match TRBD1. V trimming: 4 bases; J trimming: 4 bases; junction bases outside the gene matches: 3. Germline-derived CDR1 and CDR2 are SGHRS and YFSETQ. CDR3 size: 13 residues. CDR3 sequence (DNA): TGCGCCAGCAGCGGTGGACAGGGCTATGGCTACACCTTC. This codes for CASSGGQGYGYTF.

The chain carries TRBV27 and TRBJ2-3, with TRBD2 matching over 11 bases. This CDR3 is built from 18 residues. CDR1 is MNHEY and CDR2 is SMNVEV in the germline V gene (reference sequence). J gave up 4 bases and V 0 bases, and 9 bases lay outside the gene matches. The CDR3: CASSLSLAGGIVADTQYF. Written as DNA, the CDR3 is TGTGCCAGCAGTTTATCGCTAGCGGGAGGCATCGTCGCAGATACGCAGTATTTT.

This chain joins TRBV6-5 and TRBJ2-1; 12 positions agree with TRBD2. The V segment lost 5 bases and the J segment 8 bases; nucleotides outside the gene matches: 7. CDR1 and CDR2 (germline): MNHEY, SVGAGI. The CDR3 loop spans 15 amino acids. CDR3 DNA sequence: TGTGCCAGCAGTAAGAGGACTAGCGGGATTTATGAGCAGTTCTTC. Translated: CASSKRTSGIYEQFF.

The rearrangement links TRBV7-2 to TRBJ2-7; 8 bases map to TRBD1. This CDR3 spans 13 amino acids. CDR1 and CDR2 (germline): SGHTA, FQGNSA. V shed 5 bases, J shed 3 bases, and the junction held 3 bases outside the gene matches. Here the CDR3 reads CASSPGQGYEQYF. The CDR3 region has the DNA TGTGCCAGCAGCCCTGGACAGGGCTACGAGCAGTACTTC.